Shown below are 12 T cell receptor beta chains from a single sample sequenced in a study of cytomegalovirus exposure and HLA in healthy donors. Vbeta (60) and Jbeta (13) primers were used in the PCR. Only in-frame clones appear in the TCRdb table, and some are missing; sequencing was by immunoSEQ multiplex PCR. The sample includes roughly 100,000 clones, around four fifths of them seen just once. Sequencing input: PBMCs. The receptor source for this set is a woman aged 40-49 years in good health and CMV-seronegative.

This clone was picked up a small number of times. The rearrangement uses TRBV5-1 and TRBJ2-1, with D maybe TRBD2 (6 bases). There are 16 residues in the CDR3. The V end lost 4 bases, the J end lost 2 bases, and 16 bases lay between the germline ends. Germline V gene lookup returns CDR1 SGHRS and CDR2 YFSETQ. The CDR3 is CASSAGLITTYNEQFF. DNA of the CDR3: TGCGCCAGCAGCGCGGGACTCATAACTACCTACAATGAGCAGTTCTTC.

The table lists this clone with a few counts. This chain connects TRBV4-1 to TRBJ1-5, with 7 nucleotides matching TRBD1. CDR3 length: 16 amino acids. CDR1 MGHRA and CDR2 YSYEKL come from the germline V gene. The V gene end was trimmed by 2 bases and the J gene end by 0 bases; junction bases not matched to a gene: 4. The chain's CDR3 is CASSQPRQGSNQPQHF. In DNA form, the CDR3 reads TGCGCCAGCAGCCAACCACGACAGGGTAGCAATCAGCCCCAGCATTTT.

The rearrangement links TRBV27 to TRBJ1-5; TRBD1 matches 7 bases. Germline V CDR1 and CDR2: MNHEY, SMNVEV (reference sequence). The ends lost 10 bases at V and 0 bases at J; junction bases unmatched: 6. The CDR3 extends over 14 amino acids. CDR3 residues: CANTGDNSNQPQHF. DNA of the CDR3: TGTGCCAACACAGGGGACAATAGCAATCAGCCCCAGCATTTT.

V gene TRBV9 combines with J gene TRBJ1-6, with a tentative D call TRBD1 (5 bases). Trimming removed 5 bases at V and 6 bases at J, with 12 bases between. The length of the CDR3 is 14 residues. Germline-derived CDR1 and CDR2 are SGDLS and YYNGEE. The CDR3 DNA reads TGTGCCAGCAGTGCGGGGGTCTGTAATTCACCCCTCCACTTT. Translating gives CASSAGVCNSPLHF.

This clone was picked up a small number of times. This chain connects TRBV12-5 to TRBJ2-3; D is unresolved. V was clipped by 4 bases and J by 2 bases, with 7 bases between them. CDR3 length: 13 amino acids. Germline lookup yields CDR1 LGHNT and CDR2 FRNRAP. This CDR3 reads CASGSRFTDTQYF. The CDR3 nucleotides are TGTGCTAGTGGTTCCAGGTTCACAGATACGCAGTATTTT.

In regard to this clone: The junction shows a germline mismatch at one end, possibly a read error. The CDR3 nucleotides read TGTGCCAGCAGCTTATTCCCGGGACAGAACACCGGGGAGCTGTTTTTT. Translating gives CASSLFPGQNTGELFF. This chain connects TRBV28 to TRBJ2-2; D might be TRBD1 (6 bases). CDR3 length: 16 residues. Per the germline V gene, CDR1 is MDHEN and CDR2 is SYDVKM.

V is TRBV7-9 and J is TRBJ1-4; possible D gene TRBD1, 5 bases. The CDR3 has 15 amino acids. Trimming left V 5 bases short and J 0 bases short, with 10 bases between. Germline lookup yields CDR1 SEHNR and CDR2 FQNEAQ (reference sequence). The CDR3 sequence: CASSAGTTTNEKLFF. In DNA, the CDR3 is TGTGCCAGCAGCGCGGGGACTACAACTAATGAAAAACTGTTTTTT.

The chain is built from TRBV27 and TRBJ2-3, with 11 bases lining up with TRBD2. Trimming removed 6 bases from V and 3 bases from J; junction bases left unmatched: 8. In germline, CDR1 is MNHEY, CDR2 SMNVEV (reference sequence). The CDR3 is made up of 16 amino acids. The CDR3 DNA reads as TGTGCCAGCAGCCCGGGAACTAGCGGGGGTACAGATACGCAGTATTTT. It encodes CASSPGTSGGTDTQYF.

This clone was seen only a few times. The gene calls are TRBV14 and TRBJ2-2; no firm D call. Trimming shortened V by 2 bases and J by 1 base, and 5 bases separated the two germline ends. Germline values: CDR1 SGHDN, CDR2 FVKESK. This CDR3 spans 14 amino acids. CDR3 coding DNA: TGTGCCAGCAGCCAACAGGTGAACACCGGGGAGCTGTTTTTT. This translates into CASSQQVNTGELFF.

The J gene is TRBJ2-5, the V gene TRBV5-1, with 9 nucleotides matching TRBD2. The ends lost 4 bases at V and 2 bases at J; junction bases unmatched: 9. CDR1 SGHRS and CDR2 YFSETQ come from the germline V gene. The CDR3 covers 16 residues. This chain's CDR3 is CASSTGLAPPQETQYF. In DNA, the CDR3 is TGCGCCAGCAGCACCGGACTAGCGCCGCCACAAGAGACCCAGTACTTC.

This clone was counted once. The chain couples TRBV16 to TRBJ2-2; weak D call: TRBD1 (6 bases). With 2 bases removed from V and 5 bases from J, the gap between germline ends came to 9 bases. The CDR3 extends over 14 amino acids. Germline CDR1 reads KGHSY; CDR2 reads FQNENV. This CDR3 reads CASSQHRETGELFF. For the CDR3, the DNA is TGTGCCAGCAGCCAACACAGGGAGACCGGGGAGCTGTTTTTT.

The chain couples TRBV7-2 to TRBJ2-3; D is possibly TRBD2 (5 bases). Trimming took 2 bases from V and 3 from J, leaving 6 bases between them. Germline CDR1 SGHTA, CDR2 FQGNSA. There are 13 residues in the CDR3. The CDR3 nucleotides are TGTGCCAGCAGCTTAACGGGGACAGATACGCAGTATTTT. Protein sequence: CASSLTGTDTQYF.